This T cell receptor beta chain was captured by sequencing in a study of OX40 agonist ivuxolimab in advanced cancers. On the study more broadly: Among those treated, three patients had partial responses, one with hepatocellular carcinoma and two with cutaneous melanoma. Study-level points and caveats: CD4+ T cells averaged fewer expanded clones than CD8+ T cells. By week 6 at 0.1 to 3.0 mg/kg, blood CD4+ and CD8+ T cells had expanded clonally.

Here immunoSEQ multiplex PCR was the method, and the copy in TCRdb shows in-frame clones only, minus some. The table records 70,000 or so clones, roughly 80% of them present only once. The V gene's germline CDR1 is SGHTS and CDR2 YDEGEE. Trimming took 3 bases from V and 6 from J; bases not matched to a gene: 9. The CDR3 contains 16 residues. Patients were ineligible given autoimmune disease history or systemic immunosuppression. A word on this clone: What it binds is unknown.

Source: CD4+ or CD8+ T cells sorted from blood, taken in a trial of the OX40 agonist ivuxolimab. The receptor was derived from an adult with an advanced solid tumor such as melanoma, head and neck, liver or kidney cancer. The chain uses TRBV5-8 and TRBJ1-5, with 10 bases identical to TRBD1. CDR3 in amino acids: CASSSFRDRGFQPQHF. The CDR3 DNA sequence: TGTGCCAGCAGCTCTTTCCGGGACAGGGGCTTTCAGCCCCAGCATTTT. Together with reference TRBV5-8 and TRBJ1-5, the CDR3 gives the full variable domain: EAGVTQSPTHLIKTRGQQATLRCSPISGHTSVYWYQQALGLGLQFLLWYDEGEERNRGNFPPRFSGRQFPNYSSELNVNALELEDSALYLCASSSFRDRGFQPQHFGDGTRLSIL.